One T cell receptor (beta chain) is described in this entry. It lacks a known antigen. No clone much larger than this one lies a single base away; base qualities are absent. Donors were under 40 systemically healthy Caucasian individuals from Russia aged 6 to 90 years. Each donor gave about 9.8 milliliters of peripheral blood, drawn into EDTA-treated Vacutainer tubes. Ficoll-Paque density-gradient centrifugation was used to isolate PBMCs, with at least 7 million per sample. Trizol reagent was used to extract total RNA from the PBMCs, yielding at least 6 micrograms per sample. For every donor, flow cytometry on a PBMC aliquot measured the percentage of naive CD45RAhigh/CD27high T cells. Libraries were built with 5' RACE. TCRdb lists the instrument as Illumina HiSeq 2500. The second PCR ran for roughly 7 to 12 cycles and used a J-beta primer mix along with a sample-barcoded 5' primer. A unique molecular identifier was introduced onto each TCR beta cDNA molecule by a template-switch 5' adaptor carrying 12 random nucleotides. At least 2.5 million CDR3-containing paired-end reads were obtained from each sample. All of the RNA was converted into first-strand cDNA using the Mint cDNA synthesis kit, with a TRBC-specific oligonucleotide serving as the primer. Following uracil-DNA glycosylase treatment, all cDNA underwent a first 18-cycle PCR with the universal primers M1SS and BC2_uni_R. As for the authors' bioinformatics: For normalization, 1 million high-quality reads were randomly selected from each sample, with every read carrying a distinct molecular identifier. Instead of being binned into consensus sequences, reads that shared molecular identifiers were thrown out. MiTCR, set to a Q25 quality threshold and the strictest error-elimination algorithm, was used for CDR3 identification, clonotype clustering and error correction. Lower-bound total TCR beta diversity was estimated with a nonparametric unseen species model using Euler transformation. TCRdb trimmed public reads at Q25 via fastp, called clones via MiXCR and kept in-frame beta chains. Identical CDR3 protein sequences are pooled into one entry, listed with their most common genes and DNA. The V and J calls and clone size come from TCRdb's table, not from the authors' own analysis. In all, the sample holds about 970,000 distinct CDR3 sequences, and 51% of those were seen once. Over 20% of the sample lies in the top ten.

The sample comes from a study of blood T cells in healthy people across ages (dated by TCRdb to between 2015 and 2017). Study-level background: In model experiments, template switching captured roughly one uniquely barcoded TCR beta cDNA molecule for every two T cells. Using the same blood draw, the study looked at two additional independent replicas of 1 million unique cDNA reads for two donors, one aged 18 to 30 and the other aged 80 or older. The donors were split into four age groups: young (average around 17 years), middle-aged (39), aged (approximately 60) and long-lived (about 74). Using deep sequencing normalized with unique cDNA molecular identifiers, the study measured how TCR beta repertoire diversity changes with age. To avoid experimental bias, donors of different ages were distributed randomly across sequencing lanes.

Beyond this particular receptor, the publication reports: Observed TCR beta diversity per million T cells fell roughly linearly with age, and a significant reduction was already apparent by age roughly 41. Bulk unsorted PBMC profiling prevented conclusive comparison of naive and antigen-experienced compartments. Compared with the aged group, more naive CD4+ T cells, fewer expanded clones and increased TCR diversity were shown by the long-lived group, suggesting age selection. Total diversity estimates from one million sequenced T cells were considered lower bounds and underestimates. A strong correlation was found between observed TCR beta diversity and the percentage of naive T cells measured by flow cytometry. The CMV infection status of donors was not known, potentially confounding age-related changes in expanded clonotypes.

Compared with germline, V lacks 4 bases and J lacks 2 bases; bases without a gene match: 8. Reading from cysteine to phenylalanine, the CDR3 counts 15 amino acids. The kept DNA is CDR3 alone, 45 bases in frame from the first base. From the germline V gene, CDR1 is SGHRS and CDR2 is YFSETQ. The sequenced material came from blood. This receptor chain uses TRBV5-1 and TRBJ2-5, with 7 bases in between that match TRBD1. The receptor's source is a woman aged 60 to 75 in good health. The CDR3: CASSALTGWQETQYF. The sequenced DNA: TGCGCCAGCAGCGCCCTGACAGGGTGGCAAGAGACCCAGTACTTC.